This T cell receptor beta chain originates from a study of OX40 agonist ivuxolimab in advanced cancers. With respect to the entire study: The costimulatory receptor OX40 (CD134) was targeted by ivuxolimab, a fully human IgG2 agonistic monoclonal antibody. Intravenous ivuxolimab was administered to patients every 2 weeks at six dose levels: 0.01, 0.1, 0.3, 1.5, 3 and 10 mg/kg. Peripheral TCRbeta sequencing was intended to test whether TCR sequence diversity was altered and clonal T-cell expansion was caused by ivuxolimab. In the dose-escalation cohort, roughly 82% of patients were male, and the mean age was 60 years with a range of roughly 20 to 85. The paper covers the monotherapy dose-escalation part of the phase I ivuxolimab trial, which included N ≈ 57 patients. Three dose-escalation patients achieved partial responses, one with hepatocellular carcinoma and two with cutaneous melanoma. Prior anti-PD-1, anti-PD-L1 or anti-CTLA-4 therapy was permitted, and checkpoint inhibitors had been received by around 39% of dose-escalation patients. Among the approximately 50 dose-escalation patients, around 20 had hepatocellular carcinoma, 15 or so melanoma, 9 renal cell carcinoma and 9 head and neck cancer. Summary of the overall study and its limitations: After ivuxolimab, CD8+ T cells had more expanded clones than CD4+ T cells on average. In partial responders in the 0.1-3.0 mg/kg groups, normalized peripheral clonal expansion was found to be among the lowest, especially among CD8+ T cells. Which antigens the clonally expanded peripheral T cells were specific for was not determined. At doses from 0.1 to 3.0 mg/kg, clonal expansion was seen in both CD4+ and CD8+ blood T cells between baseline and week 6. Low levels of normalized T-cell clonal expansion were also shown by some nonresponding patients.

To sequence the TCRbeta CDR3 region, genomic DNA was isolated from the sorted cells. TCRbeta CDR3 regions were sequenced using the immunoSEQ Assay. The immuneACCESS repertoire file appears here via TCRdb, limited to in-frame rearrangements. These files lack a portion of the clones; in checked studies, under half of the deficit traces to unresolved V genes, and the cause of the others is not known. The sample table holds roughly 110,000 clones, of which 90% were seen once. The top ten clones comprise roughly 0.5% of the sample. V is clipped by 5 bases and J by 4 bases, and the sequence between their germline boundaries is 17 bases long. From its cysteine to its phenylalanine, the CDR3 spans 15 amino acids. The DNA shown is the 45-base CDR3, in frame from base 1. As encoded in the germline V gene, CDR1 is MDHEN while CDR2 is SYDVKM. The trial excluded patients who had a history of autoimmune disease or were on systemic immunosuppression. In every dose cohort, peripheral blood was drawn for TCR sequencing at baseline, cycle 4 day 1, and cycle 7 day 1. The samples were drawn from a first-in-human, open-label, multicenter phase I dose-escalation trial of ivuxolimab. Adults with locally advanced or metastatic melanoma, renal cell, hepatocellular, or head and neck squamous cell carcinoma were enrolled in the trial. Before TCR sequencing, CD4+ T cells and CD8+ T cells were sorted from peripheral blood as separate populations.

Regarding this clone: Which antigen it targets is not known. The sample holds no much larger clone one base away, and base qualities are not on file.

In this chain, TRBV28 is recombined with TRBJ1-2, with no confidently assigned D gene. The starting material was CD4+ or CD8+ T cells sorted from blood, obtained in a trial of the OX40 agonist ivuxolimab. This clonotype was sampled from an adult with an advanced solid tumor such as melanoma, head and neck, liver or kidney cancer. The DNA sequence reads TGTGCCAGCAGTACCCCACAAATTCTTGGCTATGGCTACACCTTC. This sequence encodes CASSTPQILGYGYTF.